This is a list of T cell receptor beta chains from one sample in a study of T cells in tumors after PD-1 blockade. Produced via immunoSEQ multiplex PCR; TCRdb's table is partial and in-frame only. The data hold 30,000 to 35,000 clones, with around 72% observed a single time. The sample consisted of PBMCs, taken after anti-PD-1 treatment. The origin of the receptors is a human donor with basal cell carcinoma. The CDR3 runs from the conserved cysteine through the conserved F or W. The order of the fields is D gene, J gene, CDR3 length, clone size, V gene, CDR3 protein, CDR3 DNA. The D gene is left open where the match is weak. A row's size may be missing; if present it is once, few, many or a size class.

- TRBJ1-3 17 - TRBV21-1 CASSTRKAGVSGNTIYF TGTGCCAGCAGCACACGAAAAGCAGGGGTTTCGGGAAACACCATATATTTT
- TRBJ1-5 13 - TRBV19 CASSMNREEPQHF TGTGCCAGTAGTATGAACAGGGAGGAGCCCCAGCATTTT
- TRBJ1-4 18 - TRBV4-3 CASSQDYPRGDSNEKLFF TGCGCCAGCAGCCAAGACTACCCGCGGGGCGATAGTAATGAAAAACTGTTTTTT
- TRBJ2-6 15 - TRBV25-1 CASSDSGAGANVLTF TGTGCCAGCAGTGACTCAGGGGCCGGGGCCAACGTCCTGACTTTC
TRBD1 TRBJ2-7 15 - TRBV6-5 CASSWAGQGIYEQYF TGTGCCAGCAGCTGGGCCGGACAGGGCATCTACGAGCAGTACTTC
- TRBJ2-1 12 - TRBV7-8 CASSPPSREQFF TGTGCCAGCAGCCCCCCGTCTCGTGAGCAGTTCTTC
- TRBJ1-3 16 - TRBV6-4 CASSAPGPRTGNTIYF TGTGCCAGCAGTGCTCCAGGACCGAGGACTGGAAACACCATATATTTT
- TRBJ2-1 15 few TRBV11-3 CASSPRRGAGNEQFF TGTGCCAGCAGCCCCCGTAGGGGGGCCGGGAATGAGCAGTTCTTC
TRBD2 TRBJ2-2 15 - TRBV2 CASTEPAGYTGELFF TGTGCCAGCACTGAACCAGCGGGATACACCGGGGAGCTGTTTTTT
TRBD1 TRBJ2-7 14 - TRBV6-5 CASSIRDRVKEQYF TGTGCCAGCAGTATCCGGGACAGGGTAAAAGAGCAGTACTTC
- TRBJ2-2 15 - TRBV5-6 CASSLVGGYTGELFF TGTGCCAGCAGCTTGGTTGGGGGATACACCGGGGAGCTGTTTTTT
- TRBJ1-1 15 - TRBV7-9 CASSPQEGLNTEAFF TGTGCCAGCAGCCCCCAGGAGGGCTTGAACACTGAAGCTTTCTTT
- TRBJ2-1 14 once TRBV6-6 CASKPASSGNEQFF TGTGCCAGCAAACCGGCCTCTTCAGGGAATGAGCAGTTCTTC
- TRBJ1-5 13 - TRBV6-5 CASSRQQLSPQHF TGTGCCAGCAGCAGACAGCAGTTGTCGCCCCAGCATTTT
- TRBJ2-7 16 - TRBV13 CASSLETGASLPEQYF TGTGCCAGCAGCTTAGAAACGGGGGCCTCCCTCCCCGAGCAGTACTTC
TRBD2 TRBJ2-1 15 - TRBV27 CASSTPSGRYNEQFF TGTGCCAGCAGTACTCCTAGCGGGAGGTACAATGAGCAGTTCTTC
- TRBJ2-7 13 - TRBV19 CASSLSGPDEQYF TGTGCCAGTAGTTTGTCCGGCCCCGACGAGCAGTACTTC
TRBD1 TRBJ1-5 15 few TRBV10-3 CAISDGTGVNQPQHF TGTGCCATCAGTGACGGGACAGGGGTCAATCAGCCCCAGCATTTT
- TRBJ2-7 14 - TRBV6-1 CASSDNYPPYEQYF TGTGCCAGCAGTGATAACTACCCCCCCTACGAGCAGTACTTC
- TRBJ2-4 19 - TRBV19 CASSIDGGRLELAKNIQYF TGTGCCAGTAGTATAGACGGAGGGCGGTTAGAGTTAGCCAAAAACATTCAGTACTTC
- TRBJ1-4 16 - TRBV5-4 CASSLRKGGFREKLFF TGTGCCAGCAGCTTGAGGAAGGGGGGCTTTCGGGAAAAACTGTTTTTT
- TRBJ1-1 16 few TRBV4-3 CASSRGGRGRNTEAFF TGCGCCAGCAGCCGGGGGGGGCGAGGAAGGAACACTGAAGCTTTCTTT
TRBD1 TRBJ2-7 15 few TRBV11-3 CASSQRGGGSYEQYF TGTGCCAGCAGCCAACGAGGGGGCGGTTCCTACGAGCAGTACTTC
TRBD1 TRBJ1-4 14 few TRBV28 CASSPPGGNEKLFF TGTGCCAGCAGCCCACCAGGGGGGAACGAAAAACTGTTTTTT
TRBD1 TRBJ2-4 16 - TRBV4-2 CASSLSRGQGKNIQYF TGTGCCAGCAGCCTCTCCAGGGGGCAGGGCAAAAACATTCAGTACTTC
- TRBJ2-5 15 - TRBV6-6 CASSYEGGTQETQYF TGTGCCAGCAGTTACGAGGGGGGAACCCAAGAGACCCAGTACTTC